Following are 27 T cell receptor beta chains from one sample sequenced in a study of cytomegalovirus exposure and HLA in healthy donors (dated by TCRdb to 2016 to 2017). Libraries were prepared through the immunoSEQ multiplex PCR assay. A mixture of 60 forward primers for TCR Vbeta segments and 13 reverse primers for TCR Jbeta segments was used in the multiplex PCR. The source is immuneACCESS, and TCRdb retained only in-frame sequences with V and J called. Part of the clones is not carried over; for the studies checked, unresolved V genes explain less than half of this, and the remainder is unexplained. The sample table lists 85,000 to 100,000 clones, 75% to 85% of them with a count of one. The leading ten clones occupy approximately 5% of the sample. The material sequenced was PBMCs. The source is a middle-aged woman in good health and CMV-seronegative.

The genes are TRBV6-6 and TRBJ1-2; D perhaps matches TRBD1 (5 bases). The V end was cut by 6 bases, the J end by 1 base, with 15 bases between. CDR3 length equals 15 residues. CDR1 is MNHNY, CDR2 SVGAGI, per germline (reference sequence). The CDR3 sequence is CASSHDRTINYGYTF. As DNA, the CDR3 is TGTGCCAGCAGCCACGACAGAACCATTAACTATGGCTACACCTTC.

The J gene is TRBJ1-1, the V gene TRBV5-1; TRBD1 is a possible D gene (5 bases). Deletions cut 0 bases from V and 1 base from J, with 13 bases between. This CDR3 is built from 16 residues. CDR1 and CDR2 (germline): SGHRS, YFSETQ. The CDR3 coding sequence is TGCGCCAGCAGCTTGGGGGGCTGGGCAGCGAACACTGAAGCTTTCTTT. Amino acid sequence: CASSLGGWAANTEAFF.

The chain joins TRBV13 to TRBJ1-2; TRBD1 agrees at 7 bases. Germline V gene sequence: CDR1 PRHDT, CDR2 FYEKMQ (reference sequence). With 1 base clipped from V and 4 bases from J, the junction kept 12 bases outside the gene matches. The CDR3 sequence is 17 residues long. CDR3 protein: CASSLEGVKGAPYGYTF. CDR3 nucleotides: TGTGCCAGCAGCTTAGAAGGTGTTAAGGGGGCCCCCTATGGCTACACCTTC.

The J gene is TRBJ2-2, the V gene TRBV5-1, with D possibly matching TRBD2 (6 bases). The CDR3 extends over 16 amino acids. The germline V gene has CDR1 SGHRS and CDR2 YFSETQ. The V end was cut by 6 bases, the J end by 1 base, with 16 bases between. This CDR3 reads CASTPPGSGNTGELFF. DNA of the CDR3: TGCGCCAGCACCCCCCCGGGTAGCGGGAACACCGGGGAGCTGTTTTTT.

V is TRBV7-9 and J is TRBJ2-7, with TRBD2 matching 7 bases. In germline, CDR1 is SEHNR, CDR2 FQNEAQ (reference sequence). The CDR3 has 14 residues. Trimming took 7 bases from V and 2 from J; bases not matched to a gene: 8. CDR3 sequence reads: CASNLGRGAYEQYF. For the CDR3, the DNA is TGTGCCAGCAACCTCGGCCGGGGGGCCTACGAGCAGTACTTC.

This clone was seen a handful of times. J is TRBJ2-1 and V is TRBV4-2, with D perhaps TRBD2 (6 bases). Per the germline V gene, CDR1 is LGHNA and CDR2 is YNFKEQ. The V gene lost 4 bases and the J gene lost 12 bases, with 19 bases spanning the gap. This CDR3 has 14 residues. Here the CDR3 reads CASSPNHPLGGQFF. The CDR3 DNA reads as TGTGCCAGCAGCCCGAACCACCCCCTCGGGGGGCAGTTCTTC.

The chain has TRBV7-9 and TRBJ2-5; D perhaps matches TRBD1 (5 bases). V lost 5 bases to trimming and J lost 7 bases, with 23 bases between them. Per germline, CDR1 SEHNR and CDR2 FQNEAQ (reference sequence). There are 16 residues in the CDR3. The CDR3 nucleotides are TGTGCCAGCAGCCCACCAGAGATTGCGTCTAGGGGGACCCAGTACTTC. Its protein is CASSPPEIASRGTQYF.

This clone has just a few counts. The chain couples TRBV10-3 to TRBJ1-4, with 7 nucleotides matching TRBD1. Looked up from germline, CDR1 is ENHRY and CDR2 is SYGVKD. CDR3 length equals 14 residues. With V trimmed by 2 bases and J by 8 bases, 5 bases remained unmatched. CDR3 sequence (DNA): TGTGCCATCAGTGAGGGGCAGGGGGTAGAAAAACTGTTTTTT. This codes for CAISEGQGVEKLFF.

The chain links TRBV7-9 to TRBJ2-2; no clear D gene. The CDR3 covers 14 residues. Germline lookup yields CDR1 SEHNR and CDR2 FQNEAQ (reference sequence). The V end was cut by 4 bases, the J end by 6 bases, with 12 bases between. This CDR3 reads CASSSPWSAGELFF. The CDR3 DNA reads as TGTGCCAGCAGCTCTCCCTGGTCGGCCGGGGAGCTGTTTTTT.

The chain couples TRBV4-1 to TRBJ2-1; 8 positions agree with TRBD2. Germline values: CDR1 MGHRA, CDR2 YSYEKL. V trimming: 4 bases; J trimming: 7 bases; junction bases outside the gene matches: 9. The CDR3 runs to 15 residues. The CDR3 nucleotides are TGCGCCAGCAGCCCCGGGGGGGCCAGGTCTAATGAGCAGTTCTTC. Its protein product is CASSPGGARSNEQFF.

CDR3 sequence: CASSLRGINEKLFF. CDR3 coding DNA: TGTGCCAGCAGCTTGAGGGGGATTAATGAAAAACTGTTTTTT. J is TRBJ1-4 and V is TRBV5-4, with D maybe TRBD1 (6 bases). Germline V lookup: CDR1 SGHNT, CDR2 YYREEE (reference sequence). The CDR3 spans 14 residues. Trimming left V 1 base short and J 4 bases short, with 8 bases between.

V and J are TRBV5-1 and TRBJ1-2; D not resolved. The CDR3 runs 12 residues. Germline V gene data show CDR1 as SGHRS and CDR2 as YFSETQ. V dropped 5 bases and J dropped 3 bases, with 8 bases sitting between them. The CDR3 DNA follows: TGCGCCAGCAGGCAGTCAGACTATGGCTACACCTTC. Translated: CASRQSDYGYTF.

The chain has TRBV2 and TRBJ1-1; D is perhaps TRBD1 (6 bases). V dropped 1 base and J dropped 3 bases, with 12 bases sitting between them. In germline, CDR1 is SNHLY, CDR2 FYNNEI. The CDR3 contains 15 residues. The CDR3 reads CASSEDGRGYTEAFF. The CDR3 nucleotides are TGTGCCAGCAGTGAAGACGGCAGGGGTTACACTGAAGCTTTCTTT.

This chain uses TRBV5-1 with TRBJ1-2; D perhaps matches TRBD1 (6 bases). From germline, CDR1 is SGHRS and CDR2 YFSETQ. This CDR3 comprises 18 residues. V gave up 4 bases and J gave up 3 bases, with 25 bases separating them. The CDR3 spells CASSPRPIDRRIYYGYTF. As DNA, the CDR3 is TGCGCCAGCAGCCCACGACCTATAGACAGGCGAATTTACTATGGCTACACCTTC.

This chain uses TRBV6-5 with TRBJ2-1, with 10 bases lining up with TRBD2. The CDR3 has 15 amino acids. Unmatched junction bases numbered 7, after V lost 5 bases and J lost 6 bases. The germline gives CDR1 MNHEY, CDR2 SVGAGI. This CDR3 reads CASSRDGLAVNEQFF. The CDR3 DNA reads TGTGCCAGCAGTCGGGATGGACTAGCGGTCAATGAGCAGTTCTTC.

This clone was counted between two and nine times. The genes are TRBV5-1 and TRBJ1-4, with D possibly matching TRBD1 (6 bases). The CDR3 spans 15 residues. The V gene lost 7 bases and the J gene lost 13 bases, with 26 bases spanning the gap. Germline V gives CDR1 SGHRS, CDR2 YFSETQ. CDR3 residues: CASAEWTDSFDRLFF. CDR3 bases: TGCGCCAGCGCGGAATGGACAGATAGCTTTGATAGACTGTTTTTT.

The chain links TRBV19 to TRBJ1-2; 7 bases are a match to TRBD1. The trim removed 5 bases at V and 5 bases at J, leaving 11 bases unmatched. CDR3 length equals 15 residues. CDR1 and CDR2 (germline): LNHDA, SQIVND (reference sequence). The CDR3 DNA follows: TGTGCCAGTAGTCTAAACCAGGGGGTAATTTATGGCTACACCTTC. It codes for CASSLNQGVIYGYTF.

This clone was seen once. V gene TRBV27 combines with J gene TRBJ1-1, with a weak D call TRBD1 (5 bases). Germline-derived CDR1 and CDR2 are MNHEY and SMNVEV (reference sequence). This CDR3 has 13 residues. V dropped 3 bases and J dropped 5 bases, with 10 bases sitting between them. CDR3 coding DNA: TGTGCCAGCAGTTTTCTCGGGGGGACTGAAGCTTTCTTT. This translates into CASSFLGGTEAFF.

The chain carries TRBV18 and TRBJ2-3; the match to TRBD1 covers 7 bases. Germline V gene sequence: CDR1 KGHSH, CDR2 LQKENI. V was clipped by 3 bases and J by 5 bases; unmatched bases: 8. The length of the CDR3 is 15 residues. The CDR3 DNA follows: TGTGCCAGCTCACCCAAGGGACAGTACGGAGATACGCAGTATTTT. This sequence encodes CASSPKGQYGDTQYF.

The CDR3 spells CATSRFDRGSYEQYF. DNA of the CDR3: TGTGCCACCAGCAGGTTCGACAGGGGCTCCTACGAGCAGTACTTC. The chain joins TRBV15 to TRBJ2-7; 8 bases are a match to TRBD1. The CDR3 has 15 amino acids. CDR1 and CDR2 (germline): LNHNV, YYDKDF (reference sequence). Trimming removed 3 bases from V and 0 bases from J; junction bases left unmatched: 4.

The CDR3 region is CASSIYRGNEKLFF. The CDR3 nucleotides read TGTGCCAGTAGTATCTACAGGGGGAATGAAAAACTGTTTTTT. The chain recombines TRBV19 with TRBJ1-4; 8 bases fit TRBD1. The CDR3 is 14 residues long. CDR1 LNHDA and CDR2 SQIVND come from the germline V gene (reference sequence). Unmatched junction bases numbered 2, after V lost 3 bases and J lost 5 bases.

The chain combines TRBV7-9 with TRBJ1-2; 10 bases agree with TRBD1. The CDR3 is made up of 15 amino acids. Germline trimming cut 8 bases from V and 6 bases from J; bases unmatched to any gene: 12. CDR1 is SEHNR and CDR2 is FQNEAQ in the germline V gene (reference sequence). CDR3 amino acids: CASDPRQGALDGYTF. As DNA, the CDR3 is TGTGCCAGCGATCCACGACAGGGGGCGCTGGATGGCTACACCTTC.

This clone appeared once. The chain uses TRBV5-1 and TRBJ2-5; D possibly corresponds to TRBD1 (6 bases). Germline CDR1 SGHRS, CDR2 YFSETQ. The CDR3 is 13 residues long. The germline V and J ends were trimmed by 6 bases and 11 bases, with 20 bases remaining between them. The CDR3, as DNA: TGCGCCAGCATCCAGGACGGGACAAGGGAGCAGTACTTC. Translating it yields CASIQDGTREQYF. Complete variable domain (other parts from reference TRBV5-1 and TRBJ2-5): KAGVTQTPRYLIKTRGQQVTLSCSPISGHRSVSWYQQTPGQGLQFLFEYFSETQRNKGNFPGRFSGRQFSNSRSEMNVSTLELGDSALYLCASIQDGTREQYFGPGTRLLVL.

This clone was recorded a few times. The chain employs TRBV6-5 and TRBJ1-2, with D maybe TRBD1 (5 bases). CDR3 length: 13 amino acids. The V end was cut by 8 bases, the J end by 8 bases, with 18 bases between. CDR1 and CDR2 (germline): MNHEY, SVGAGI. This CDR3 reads CASFPGGSYGYTF. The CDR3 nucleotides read TGTGCCAGCTTCCCTGGGGGGTCGTACGGCTACACCTTC.

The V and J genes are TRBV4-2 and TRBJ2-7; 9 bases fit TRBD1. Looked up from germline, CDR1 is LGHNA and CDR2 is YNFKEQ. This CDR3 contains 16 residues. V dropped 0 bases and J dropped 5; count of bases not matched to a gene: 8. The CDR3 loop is CASSQDLGTGSNEQYF. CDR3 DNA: TGTGCCAGCAGCCAAGATCTCGGGACAGGGTCAAACGAGCAGTACTTC.

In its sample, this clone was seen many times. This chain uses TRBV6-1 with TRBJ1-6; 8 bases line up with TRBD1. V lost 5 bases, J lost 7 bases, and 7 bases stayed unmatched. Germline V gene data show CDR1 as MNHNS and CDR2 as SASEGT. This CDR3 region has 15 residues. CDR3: CASSPGTGGNSPLHF. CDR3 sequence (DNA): TGTGCCAGCAGTCCCGGGACAGGTGGCAATTCACCCCTCCACTTT.

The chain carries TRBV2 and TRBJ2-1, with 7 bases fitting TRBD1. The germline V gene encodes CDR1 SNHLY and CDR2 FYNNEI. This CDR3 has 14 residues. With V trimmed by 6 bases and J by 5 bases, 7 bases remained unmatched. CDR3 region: CASSPTTGNNEQFF. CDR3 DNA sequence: TGTGCCAGCAGCCCCACGACAGGGAACAATGAGCAGTTCTTC. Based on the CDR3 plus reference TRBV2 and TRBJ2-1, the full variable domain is EPEVTQTPSHQVTQMGQEVILRCVPISNHLYFYWYRQILGQKVEFLVSFYNNEISEKSEIFDDQFSVERPDGSNFTLKIRSTKLEDSAMYFCASSPTTGNNEQFFGPGTRLTVL.